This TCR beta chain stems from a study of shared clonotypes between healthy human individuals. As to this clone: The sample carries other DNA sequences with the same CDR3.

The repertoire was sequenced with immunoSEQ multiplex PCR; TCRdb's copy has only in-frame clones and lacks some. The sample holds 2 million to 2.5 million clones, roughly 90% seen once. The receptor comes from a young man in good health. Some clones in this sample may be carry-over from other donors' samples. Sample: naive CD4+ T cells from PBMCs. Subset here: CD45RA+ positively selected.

The CDR3 loop is CASSRTSGSSYEQYF. CDR3 coding DNA: TGTGCCAGCAGTCGGACTAGCGGGAGCTCCTACGAGCAGTACTTC. J is TRBJ2-7 and V is TRBV6-5, with 13 bases matching TRBD2. The CDR3 is made up of 15 amino acids. V shed 5 bases, J shed 0 bases, and the junction held 1 base outside the gene matches. Germline V gives CDR1 MNHEY, CDR2 SVGAGI.